This TCR beta chain was obtained from a study of metastatic and nonmetastatic thyroid tumors. No treatment of any kind had been given to any patient before thyroid surgery. This clone has a handful of counts. A read error may explain this, as a much larger clone is one base away. TCRdb re-called clones from the PCR reads using MiXCR. The sample has roughly 89,000 clones; around an eighth are singletons. Sequenced material: tumor tissue. This TCR came from a female donor with papillary thyroid cancer or a benign thyroid nodule (not recorded which). Some clones in this sample may be carry-over from other donors' samples.

The CDR3 coding sequence is TGTGCCATCAGTTTGACCCTCCCAGCGGCCAACACCGGGGAGCTGTTTTTT. It codes for CAISLTLPAANTGELFF. V is TRBV27 and J is TRBJ2-2, with D possibly TRBD2 on 5 matching bases. The CDR3 spans 17 residues. Germline lookup yields CDR1 MNHEY and CDR2 SMNVEV (reference sequence).